This entry lists 25 T cell receptor beta chains sequenced from one sample in a study of T cell changes during pregnancy in multiple sclerosis. Method: immunoSEQ multiplex PCR; TCRdb's copy keeps in-frame clones and lacks some. The sample lists just under 85,000 clones, more than 85% occurring once. Material: peripheral blood, obtained in the first trimester of pregnancy. These receptor sequences come from a female donor with multiple sclerosis, enrolled in a pregnancy study.

The rearrangement uses TRBV9 and TRBJ2-5; tentative D call: TRBD2 (6 bases). Trimming cost V 4 bases and J 3 bases, with 16 bases left between them. This CDR3 contains 15 residues. Germline CDR1 and CDR2: SGDLS and YYNGEE. CDR3 residues: CASSFSSGVKETQYF. For the CDR3, the DNA is TGTGCCAGCAGCTTCTCTTCGGGGGTTAAAGAGACCCAGTACTTC.

The genes are TRBV9 and TRBJ2-6; 10 bases agree with TRBD1. This CDR3 spans 16 amino acids. J gave up 3 bases and V 4 bases, and 4 bases lay outside the gene matches. Looked up from germline, CDR1 is SGDLS and CDR2 is YYNGEE. The CDR3: CASSPGTGVGANVLTF. In DNA form, the CDR3 reads TGTGCCAGCAGCCCCGGGACAGGGGTTGGGGCCAACGTCCTGACTTTC.

The rearrangement uses TRBV7-9 and TRBJ2-3; 9 bases match TRBD2. The CDR3 consists of 17 residues. The V segment lost 2 bases and the J segment 1 base; nucleotides outside the gene matches: 7. CDR1 is SEHNR and CDR2 is FQNEAQ in the germline V gene (reference sequence). Here the CDR3 reads CASSLSIAGDGTDTQYF. The CDR3 DNA is TGTGCCAGCAGCTTATCCATAGCGGGGGACGGCACAGATACGCAGTATTTT. Looking up the rest from reference TRBV7-9 and TRBJ2-3 gives the full variable domain: DTGVSQNPRHKITKRGQNVTFRCDPISEHNRLYWYRQTLGQGPEFLTYFQNEAQLEKSRLLSDRFSAERPKGSFSTLEIQRTEQGDSAMYLCASSLSIAGDGTDTQYFGPGTRLTVL.

The genes are TRBV7-2 and TRBJ2-1, with 10 bases identical to TRBD1. V shed 1 base, J shed 7 bases, and the junction held 1 base outside the gene matches. CDR1 SGHTA and CDR2 FQGNSA come from the germline V gene. The length of the CDR3 is 14 residues. The CDR3 loop reads CASSLGQGANEQFF. CDR3 nucleotides: TGTGCCAGCAGCTTAGGACAGGGGGCGAATGAGCAGTTCTTC.

This sequence joins TRBV28 and TRBJ2-5; 7 nucleotides match TRBD1. Germline V gene lookup returns CDR1 MDHEN and CDR2 SYDVKM. V lost 6 bases, J lost 1 base, and 11 bases stayed unmatched. This CDR3 comprises 16 residues. The CDR3 bases are TGTGCCAGCAGCTTAGACAGGGATCAGCCCCAAGAGACCCAGTACTTC. Translating gives CASSLDRDQPQETQYF.

This clone was picked up one time. The chain combines TRBV5-4 with TRBJ2-7; D gene ambiguous. Trimming cost V 5 bases and J 0 bases, with 9 bases left between them. This CDR3 comprises 13 residues. Germline-derived CDR1 and CDR2 are SGHNT and YYREEE (reference sequence). The CDR3 region has the DNA TGTGCCAGCAGGACAAGGTCCTCCTACGAGCAGTACTTC. Its translation is CASRTRSSYEQYF.

The CDR3 loop reads CASSLRQALDSGYTF. CDR3 nucleotide sequence: TGTGCCAGCAGCTTAAGACAGGCTCTTGATAGTGGCTACACCTTC. V and J are TRBV7-8 and TRBJ1-2, with D maybe TRBD1 (6 bases). Germline-derived CDR1 and CDR2 are SGHVS and FQNEAQ. V lost 2 bases and J 7 bases, leaving 17 bases between the germline ends. CDR3 length: 15 residues.

The V call is TRBV18, the J call TRBJ1-5; tentatively, D is TRBD1 (5 bases). This CDR3 has 16 amino acids. The germline gives CDR1 KGHSH, CDR2 LQKENI. V dropped 1 base and J dropped 2 bases, with 12 bases sitting between them. DNA for the CDR3: TGTGCCAGCTCACCACTGCAAGGGGTCGGCAATCAGCCCCAGCATTTT. Translating gives CASSPLQGVGNQPQHF.

V is TRBV2 and J is TRBJ2-7, with D uncertain. The V and J ends lost 5 bases and 3 bases respectively, with 5 bases between them. CDR1 is SNHLY and CDR2 is FYNNEI in the germline V gene. CDR3 length: 11 residues. For the CDR3, the DNA is TGTGCCAGCAGTCCATTCTACGAGCAGTACTTC. The encoded protein is CASSPFYEQYF.

This clone appeared once. CDR3 sequence reads: CASSDHRGTGGYTF. The CDR3 nucleotides are TGTGCCAGCAGTGACCACAGGGGAACGGGAGGCTACACCTTC. The V gene is TRBV6-1, the J gene TRBJ1-2; TRBD1 aligns across 7 bases. CDR1 and CDR2 (germline): MNHNS, SASEGT. CDR3 length: 14 amino acids. Losses at the gene ends were 3 bases for V and 8 bases for J; bases not matched to a gene: 9.

This chain joins TRBV28 and TRBJ1-2; D gene ambiguous. CDR1 is MDHEN and CDR2 is SYDVKM in the germline V gene. V was clipped by 5 bases and J by 4 bases, with 8 bases between them. The CDR3 is 12 amino acids. CDR3 amino acids: CASSPSGYGYTF. The CDR3 coding sequence is TGTGCCAGCAGTCCAAGCGGCTATGGCTACACCTTC.

The gene calls are TRBV4-2 and TRBJ2-5; D remains ambiguous. From germline, CDR1 is LGHNA and CDR2 YNFKEQ. CDR3 length equals 14 residues. With 1 base removed from V and 1 base from J, the gap between germline ends came to 7 bases. CDR3 sequence (DNA): TGTGCCAGCAGCCAAGGTCTCAGCCAAGAGACCCAGTACTTC. It yields the protein CASSQGLSQETQYF.

The gene calls are TRBV27 and TRBJ1-6; a weak D match, TRBD1 (5 bases). From germline, CDR1 is MNHEY and CDR2 SMNVEV (reference sequence). The CDR3 has 16 amino acids. V shed 1 base and J shed 7 bases, with 14 bases lying between them. CDR3 in amino acids: CASSLLWQGNNSPLHF. The CDR3 nucleotides read TGTGCCAGCAGTTTATTGTGGCAGGGTAACAATTCACCCCTCCACTTT.

The J gene is TRBJ1-2, the V gene TRBV20-1; D not certain. Germline CDR1 reads DFQATT; CDR2 reads SNEGSKA (reference sequence). Trimming removed 5 bases at V and 3 bases at J, with 4 bases between. CDR3 length: 10 amino acids. DNA of the CDR3: TGCAGTGCTGCAGACTATGGCTACACCTTC. This sequence encodes CSAADYGYTF.

This clone was found once. The chain is built from TRBV28 and TRBJ2-7, with D possibly being TRBD1 (6 bases). Germline lookup yields CDR1 MDHEN and CDR2 SYDVKM. V was trimmed by 6 bases and J by 1 base, leaving 19 bases between them. This CDR3 has 16 amino acids. This chain's CDR3 is CASRSTAGTKSYEQYF. The CDR3 DNA reads TGTGCCAGCAGATCTACTGCCGGGACAAAGTCCTACGAGCAGTACTTC. The whole variable domain, remainder taken from reference TRBV28 and TRBJ2-7, is DVKVTQSSRYLVKRTGEKVFLECVQDMDHENMFWYRQDPGLGLRLIYFSYDVKMKEKGDIPEGYSVSREKKERFSLILESASTNQTSMYLCASRSTAGTKSYEQYFGPGTRLTVT.

The chain joins TRBV13 to TRBJ2-5; 7 bases are shared with TRBD2. The CDR3 contains 17 residues. Germline loops: CDR1 PRHDT, CDR2 FYEKMQ (reference sequence). The J segment lost 2 bases and the V segment lost 1 base, leaving 10 bases of the junction unmatched. CDR3 region: CASSLERGLEGQETQYF. The CDR3, as DNA: TGTGCCAGCAGCTTAGAAAGAGGACTAGAGGGGCAAGAGACCCAGTACTTC. The full variable domain, with the rest looked up from reference TRBV13 and TRBJ2-5, is AAGVIQSPRHLIKEKRETATLKCYPIPRHDTVYWYQQGPGQDPQFLISFYEKMQSDKGSIPDRFSAQQFSDYHSELNMSSLELGDSALYFCASSLERGLEGQETQYFGPGTRLLVL.

The CDR3 sequence: CASSVQGSKLSYGYTF. In DNA, the CDR3 is TGCGCCAGCAGCGTACAGGGCTCCAAACTCTCGTATGGCTACACCTTC. V is TRBV5-1 and J is TRBJ1-2, with D maybe TRBD1 (6 bases). The germline V gene has CDR1 SGHRS and CDR2 YFSETQ. V was pared by 4 bases and J by 5 bases, with 21 bases between. CDR3 length equals 16 residues.

The chain joins TRBV5-4 to TRBJ2-5; tentative D call: TRBD1 (9 bases). The CDR3 contains 19 residues. The germline gives CDR1 SGHNT, CDR2 YYREEE (reference sequence). The V end lost 0 bases, the J end lost 5 bases, and 26 bases lay between the germline ends. The CDR3: CASSLAGGRNRGLIETQYF. The CDR3 bases are TGTGCCAGCAGCTTGGCGGGGGGGCGAAACAGGGGGCTCATCGAGACCCAGTACTTC.

The chain has TRBV27 and TRBJ2-3, with TRBD1 matching over 8 bases. This CDR3 comprises 13 residues. J lost 5 bases, V lost 6 bases, and 4 bases had no gene match. Germline loops: CDR1 MNHEY, CDR2 SMNVEV (reference sequence). The CDR3 DNA sequence: TGTGCCAGCAGGGGACAGGTTAAAGATACGCAGTATTTT. Translating it yields CASRGQVKDTQYF.

The chain employs TRBV5-4 and TRBJ2-7, with D perhaps TRBD2 (7 bases). This CDR3 spans 15 amino acids. V was trimmed by 0 bases and J by 7 bases, leaving 17 bases between them. Germline V lookup: CDR1 SGHNT, CDR2 YYREEE (reference sequence). CDR3: CASSLAGTWGGEQYF. The CDR3 DNA reads as TGTGCCAGCAGCTTGGCCGGGACATGGGGAGGGGAGCAGTACTTC.

The chain links TRBV6-5 to TRBJ2-7; 12 positions agree with TRBD2. V dropped 3 bases and J dropped 0; count of bases not matched to a gene: 3. The CDR3 has 16 residues. Germline values: CDR1 MNHEY, CDR2 SVGAGI. The CDR3 is CASSYTGLAGSYEQYF. In DNA, the CDR3 is TGTGCCAGCAGTTATACGGGACTAGCGGGCTCCTACGAGCAGTACTTC.

This clone was found once. This sequence joins TRBV14 and TRBJ2-6; 7 bases match TRBD1. The CDR3 contains 17 residues. V lost 4 bases to trimming and J lost 0 bases; unmatched junction nucleotides: 6. Germline CDR1 and CDR2: SGHDN and FVKESK. The DNA of the CDR3 is TGTGCCAGCAGCCCGAGGACAGGAGTCTCTGGGGCCAACGTCCTGACTTTC. Encoded protein: CASSPRTGVSGANVLTF.

The rearrangement uses TRBV7-9 and TRBJ1-2; TRBD1 aligns across 7 bases. V trimming: 5 bases; J trimming: 8 bases; junction bases outside the gene matches: 20. Germline V gives CDR1 SEHNR, CDR2 FQNEAQ (reference sequence). The CDR3 has 17 residues. CDR3: CASSLFGQALRGLGYTF. The CDR3 DNA reads as TGTGCCAGCAGCCTTTTCGGACAGGCGTTACGTGGGCTCGGCTACACCTTC. The variable domain in full, completed from reference TRBV7-9 and TRBJ1-2, reads DTGVSQNPRHKITKRGQNVTFRCDPISEHNRLYWYRQTLGQGPEFLTYFQNEAQLEKSRLLSDRFSAERPKGSFSTLEIQRTEQGDSAMYLCASSLFGQALRGLGYTFGSGTRLTVV.

The V call is TRBV9, the J call TRBJ1-1, with D perhaps matching TRBD1 (6 bases). This CDR3 is 13 amino acids long. Germline V gives CDR1 SGDLS, CDR2 YYNGEE. V lost 3 bases to trimming and J lost 1 base, with 7 bases between them. CDR3 sequence: CASSEGQNTEAFF. CDR3 nucleotide sequence: TGTGCCAGCAGCGAGGGACAGAACACTGAAGCTTTCTTT.

The chain is built from TRBV14 and TRBJ2-1; TRBD2 agrees at 11 bases. This CDR3 has 15 residues. Germline V lookup: CDR1 SGHDN, CDR2 FVKESK. V shed 1 base, J shed 10 bases, and the junction held 6 bases outside the gene matches. The CDR3 region has the DNA TGTGCCAGCAGCCAAGCATCTAGCGGGAGGAGCGAGCAGTTCTTC. Protein sequence: CASSQASSGRSEQFF.